Below are 12 T cell receptor beta chains sequenced from a single sample in a study of blood T cell repertoires in COVID-19. TCRdb's copy holds only in-frame clones and misses some; the assay was immunoSEQ multiplex PCR. Among a few hundred thousand clones, about 91% were seen once, and the ten largest hold 2% to 2.5%. The sample comprised PBMCs or T cells enriched from blood (not recorded which). The receptors stem from a woman aged 40-49 years with acute COVID-19.

CDR3 in DNA: TGTGCCAGCAGCGTAGTGTCAGGAATGAACACTGAAGCTTTCTTT. Protein product: CASSVVSGMNTEAFF. The chain uses TRBV9 and TRBJ1-1; D call uncertain. Deletions cut 0 bases from V and 0 bases from J, with 9 bases between. This CDR3 is 15 amino acids long. Germline lookup yields CDR1 SGDLS and CDR2 YYNGEE. Drawing the rest from reference TRBV9 and TRBJ1-1, the complete variable domain is DSGVTQTPKHLITATGQRVTLRCSPRSGDLSVYWYQQSLDQGLQFLIQYYNGEERAKGNILERFSAQQFPDLHSELNLSSLELGDSALYFCASSVVSGMNTEAFFGQGTRLTVV.

In nucleotides, the CDR3 is TGTGCCAGCATCGGGGCCTCGGACAGCGACGAGCAGTACGTC. As protein: CASIGASDSDEQYV. The chain uses TRBV28 and TRBJ2-7, with D possibly TRBD1 on 6 matching bases. Germline V gene data show CDR1 as MDHEN and CDR2 as SYDVKM. The CDR3 length is 14 residues. With 7 bases removed from V and 5 bases from J, the gap between germline ends came to 18 bases.

The rearrangement joins TRBV28 to TRBJ2-5; no clear D gene. CDR1 and CDR2 (germline): MDHEN, SYDVKM. The CDR3 runs 10 residues. Trimming removed 8 bases at V and 9 bases at J, with 10 bases between. This CDR3 is CASGARAQYF. The CDR3 DNA sequence: TGTGCCAGCGGAGCCCGAGCCCAGTACTTC.

This chain connects TRBV3-1 (or the pseudogene TRBV3-2) to TRBJ1-2, with D perhaps matching TRBD1 (5 bases). Trimming took off 1 base at V and 7 bases at J, with 13 bases between the two ends. CDR3 length: 14 amino acids. Germline V lookup: CDR1 LGHDT, CDR2 YNNKEL (reference sequence). CDR3 sequence (DNA): TGTGCCAGCAGCCAAGGATGGGCCGGGGGTGGCTACACCTTC. Its protein is CASSQGWAGGGYTF.

This rearrangement joins TRBV6-5 to TRBJ1-1; D perhaps matches TRBD1 (6 bases). Trimming shortened V by 0 bases and J by 5 bases, and 13 bases separated the two germline ends. The CDR3 has 15 residues. CDR1 MNHEY and CDR2 SVGAGI come from the germline V gene. CDR3 region: CASSYSMGGPTEAFF. The DNA of the CDR3 is TGTGCCAGCAGTTACTCGATGGGGGGGCCTACTGAAGCTTTCTTT.

Concerning this clone itself: The junction does not match germline at one end; this may be a read error. The chain employs TRBV29-1 and TRBJ1-2, with 8 positions matching TRBD1. This CDR3 contains 10 residues. The germline V gene encodes CDR1 SQVTM and CDR2 ANQGSEA. Written as DNA, the CDR3 is TGCAGCGTTGACTTAGGACAGGGAGCCTTC. Protein: CSVDLGQGAF.

V is TRBV27 and J is TRBJ2-2; possible D gene TRBD2, 6 bases. The germline V and J ends were trimmed by 4 bases and 5 bases, with 11 bases remaining between them. The CDR3 totals 14 residues. CDR1 MNHEY and CDR2 SMNVEV come from the germline V gene (reference sequence). This CDR3 reads CASSWGVGTGELFF. In DNA, the CDR3 is TGTGCCAGCAGTTGGGGGGTTGGGACCGGGGAGCTGTTTTTT.

The chain is built from TRBV7-8 and TRBJ2-1; D gene uncertain. From germline, CDR1 is SGHVS and CDR2 FQNEAQ. V was clipped by 7 bases and J by 2 bases, with 15 bases between them. CDR3 length equals 15 residues. The CDR3 spells CASTPEKHPYNEQFF. The CDR3 region has the DNA TGTGCCAGCACGCCTGAGAAGCACCCCTACAATGAGCAGTTCTTC.

This clone appeared a single time. The same CDR3 arises from other DNA sequences in this sample as well. The chain employs TRBV19 and TRBJ1-6; D is uncertain. Germline lookup yields CDR1 LNHDA and CDR2 SQIVND (reference sequence). Deletions cut 3 bases from V and 5 bases from J, with 8 bases between. This CDR3 is 14 amino acids long. CDR3 sequence: CASSIGGNNSPLHF. The CDR3, as DNA: TGTGCCAGTAGTATTGGAGGAAATAATTCACCCCTCCACTTT.

This rearrangement joins TRBV24-1 to TRBJ2-7, with D maybe TRBD2 (6 bases). This CDR3 is 15 amino acids long. Germline CDR1 KGHDR, CDR2 SFDVKD. V was trimmed by 0 bases and J by 2 bases, leaving 10 bases between them. The DNA for the CDR3 is TGTGCCACCAGTGATTTGTTCGGACTACCCTACGAGCAGTACGTC. Translated: CATSDLFGLPYEQYV.

J is TRBJ1-2 and V is TRBV25-1; 7 bases line up with TRBD1. Trimming cost V 4 bases and J 3 bases; bases outside gene matches: 5. CDR3 size: 14 residues. The germline CDR1 and CDR2 sequences are MGHDK and SYGVNS. This CDR3 is CASSGQGLYYGYTF. The CDR3 DNA reads as TGTGCCAGCAGTGGACAGGGTTTGTACTATGGCTACACCTTC.

V and J are TRBV19 and TRBJ1-3; D gene unclear. V lost 3 bases to trimming and J lost 0 bases, with 9 bases between them. Germline CDR1 LNHDA, CDR2 SQIVND (reference sequence). This CDR3 has 15 residues. DNA of the CDR3: TGTGCCAGTAGTATTAGGAGGGACTCTGGAAACACCATATATTTT. Its translation: CASSIRRDSGNTIYF.